This entry concerns a single T cell receptor (beta chain). The clone's antigen remains unknown. The sample holds no much larger clone one base away, and base qualities are not on file. This specimen belongs to a study of blood T cells in healthy people across ages (dated by TCRdb to 2014 to 2015). Describing the broader study: Template switching captured roughly one uniquely barcoded TCR beta cDNA molecule per two T cells in model experiments. The study measured age-related changes in TCR beta repertoire diversity using deep sequencing normalized with unique cDNA molecular identifiers. Donors were grouped into four age groups: young (average approximately 16 years), middle-aged (39), aged (62) and long-lived (just over 80). Two additional independent replicas of 1 million unique cDNA reads from the same blood draw were analyzed for two donors (one aged 18 to 30 and one aged 80 or older).

The library was made by 5' RACE. Instrument used: Illumina HiSeq 2500. A second PCR of 7 to 11 cycles was performed with a sample-barcoded 5' primer and a J-beta primer mix. A template-switch 5' adaptor carrying 12 random nucleotides introduced a unique molecular identifier onto each TCR beta cDNA molecule. Each sample yielded at least 3 million CDR3-containing paired-end reads. All of the RNA was converted into first-strand cDNA using the Mint cDNA synthesis kit, with a TRBC-specific oligonucleotide serving as the primer. All cDNA was treated with uracil-DNA glycosylase and then went through a first 18-cycle PCR with the universal primers M1SS and BC2_uni_R. The authors' analysis ran thus. For normalization, 1 million high-quality reads, each with a distinct molecular identifier, were randomly selected from each sample. Reads with shared molecular identifiers were discarded instead of being binned into consensus sequences. MiTCR, with a Q25 quality threshold and the strictest error-elimination algorithm, was used for CDR3 identification, clonotype clustering and error correction. A nonparametric unseen species model with Euler transformation was used to estimate lower-bound total TCR beta diversity. TCRdb reran the public reads through fastp at Q25 and MiXCR, keeping productive beta chains. When rows share a CDR3 protein, they turn into one entry using the most common DNA and genes. The V and J calls were determined by TCRdb, not by the authors. The sample records hundreds of thousands of distinct CDR3 sequences, roughly a quarter of which are singletons. Jointly, the top ten make up approximately 3.3% of the sample.

Here is what the overall study found, with its caveats: A strong correlation was found between observed TCR beta diversity and the percentage of naive T cells measured by flow cytometry. As age increased, observed TCR beta diversity per million T cells dropped in a roughly linear way, and a significant reduction was already evident by age roughly 40. Conclusive comparison of naive and antigen-experienced compartments was prevented by the profiling of bulk unsorted PBMCs. Because the CMV infection status of the donors was unknown, age-related changes in expanded clonotypes may potentially have been confounded. Estimates of total diversity based on one million sequenced T cells were regarded as lower bounds and as underestimates. The long-lived group showed more naive CD4+ T cells, fewer expanded clones and increased TCR diversity than the aged group, suggesting age selection.

The donors were roughly 38 Caucasian individuals from Russia, aged roughly 6 to 100 years, who were systemically healthy. Approximately 11 milliliters of peripheral blood were drawn from each donor into EDTA-treated Vacutainer tubes. Ficoll-Paque density-gradient centrifugation was used to isolate PBMCs, with at least 6 million obtained per sample. Total RNA, at least 6 micrograms per sample, was extracted from PBMCs with Trizol reagent. For every donor, flow cytometry on a PBMC aliquot measured the percentage of naive CD45RAhigh/CD27high T cells. V is pruned by 3 bases and J by 2 bases, leaving 6 bases of the junction without a gene match. The germline V gene (reference sequence) gives CDR1 as GTSNPN and CDR2 as SVGIG. Including cysteine and phenylalanine, the CDR3 has 15 amino acids. Only CDR3 DNA remains: 45 bases, in frame from the first base. Separately, the same data were catalogued under a study of T cells of mothers and their children. The second study's paper adds: Donors were nine systemically healthy Caucasian individuals: three mothers and their six children. cDNA synthesis used all of the extracted RNA, with approximately 1.4 ug of RNA in each 15 ul reaction. In the second PCR, the M1S primer introduced both the sample barcodes and 2-4 random nucleotides. Over 8 million TCR beta CDR3 reads were obtained for each mother, and approximately 2.9 million reads were obtained for each child. TCR recombination output is similarly shaped by thymic selection in related and unrelated pairs, with a minor effect exerted by inherited differences. Normalized repertoire overlap was always slightly but never significantly higher in related than unrelated mother-child pairs. Persistent microchimeric T cell clones were not detected, at a sensitivity of around 95 clones per million clonotypes. Deep NGS was used in the study to compare the TCR beta repertoires of mothers and children and to look for features that separate related mother-child pairs from unrelated individuals. Mothers averaged roughly 36 +/- 4 years of age and children averaged around 11 +/- 4 years. After adapters were ligated using NEBNext reagents, the libraries underwent 100+100 nt paired-end sequencing on an Illumina HiSeq 2000. To prevent cross-contamination, the mother and child libraries were prepared a month apart and were sequenced in separate runs. Between roughly 500,000 and 2,300,000 distinct TCR beta clonotypes were identified per donor. Naive TCR beta clonotypes were estimated from low-frequency clonotypes matched to each donor's FACS-determined naive share, without sorting.

The V gene is TRBV30 and the J gene is TRBJ1-5; 8 central bases correspond to TRBD1. This TCR derives from a boy aged 2 to 9 in good health. Sequencing was done on a sample of blood. The sequence in DNA is TGTGCCTGGAGCTACGGACAGGGCGGCAATCAGCCCCAGCATTTT. Translated, this is CAWSYGQGGNQPQHF.